These 24 T cell receptor beta chains came from one sample sequenced in a study of blood T cell repertoires in COVID-19 (dated by TCRdb to between 2020 and 2021). The library was obtained by the immunoSEQ multiplex PCR assay. What TCRdb holds here is the immuneACCESS table cut down to in-frame rearrangements. Part of the clones is not present; checked against another copy, under half of the missing clones reflect an unresolved V gene, and the others are unexplained. The sample profile shows 250,000 or so clones; under 90% of them were found once. Of the sample, 3% to 4.5% is held by the ten largest clones. Material for sequencing was PBMCs or T cells enriched from blood (not recorded which). Receptors were obtained from a woman between 40 and 55 years old who had been exposed to COVID-19.

The chain joins TRBV3-1 (or the pseudogene TRBV3-2) to TRBJ1-3; D perhaps matches TRBD1 (5 bases). Trimming removed 8 bases at V and 0 bases at J, with 14 bases between. Germline V gene sequence: CDR1 LGHDT, CDR2 YNNKEL (reference sequence). This CDR3 contains 15 residues. The CDR3 spells CASGMRQHSGNTIYF. DNA of the CDR3: TGTGCCAGCGGAATGAGACAGCACTCTGGAAACACCATATATTTT.

V and J are TRBV6-4 and TRBJ1-2, with 7 bases lining up with TRBD1. CDR1 and CDR2 from the germline V gene are MRHNA and SNTAGT. After removal of 3 bases from V and 7 bases from J, the junction contained 2 bases not matched to a gene. This CDR3 spans 12 amino acids. CDR3 nucleotide sequence: TGTGCCAGCAGTGATAACAGGGGTGGCTACACCTTC. Encoded protein: CASSDNRGGYTF.

Comment on this clone: Other DNA sequences in the same sample also yield this CDR3. The chain uses TRBV28 and TRBJ2-7; 10 nucleotides agree with TRBD1. The junction had 1 base not matched to a gene; V was cut back by 8 bases and J by 3 bases. Germline V gene sequence: CDR1 MDHEN, CDR2 SYDVKM. The CDR3 spans 12 residues. CDR3 sequence (DNA): TGTGCCAGCCGGACAGGGGGCTACGAGCAGTACTTC. Amino acids: CASRTGGYEQYF.

The chain combines TRBV3-1 (or the pseudogene TRBV3-2) with TRBJ2-2, with D possibly TRBD1 on 6 matching bases. Germline V gene data show CDR1 as LGHDT and CDR2 as YNNKEL (reference sequence). V shed 1 base and J shed 6 bases, with 9 bases lying between them. The CDR3 length is 14 residues. The CDR3 DNA reads as TGTGCCAGCAGCCAAGGAGAGGGGGCCGGGGAGCTGTTTTTT. Encoded protein: CASSQGEGAGELFF.

This clone was found a few times. This rearrangement joins TRBV7-9 to TRBJ2-1; 12 bases align to TRBD2. Germline CDR1 is SEHNR and CDR2 is FQNEAQ (reference sequence). There are 16 residues in the CDR3. The V segment lost 5 bases and the J segment 4 bases; nucleotides outside the gene matches: 6. The CDR3 reads CASSRTSGAAYNEQFF. CDR3 DNA: TGTGCCAGCAGCCGGACTAGCGGGGCAGCTTACAATGAGCAGTTCTTC.

The gene calls are TRBV5-4 and TRBJ2-7; no clear D gene. V dropped 1 base and J dropped 6 bases, with 11 bases sitting between them. CDR3 size: 13 residues. CDR1 and CDR2 (germline): SGHNT, YYREEE (reference sequence). CDR3 sequence (DNA): TGTGCCAGCAGCTTGACCCCGATCGGCGAGCAGTACTTC. It is translated as CASSLTPIGEQYF.

The chain couples TRBV11-1 to TRBJ1-1, with 7 bases lining up with TRBD1. V lost 4 bases to trimming and J lost 10 bases; unmatched junction nucleotides: 6. The germline V gene has CDR1 SGHAT and CDR2 FQDESV (reference sequence). This CDR3 spans 12 amino acids. Here the CDR3 reads CASSSRQGSAFF. As DNA, the CDR3 is TGTGCCAGCAGCTCCCGACAGGGTTCAGCTTTCTTT. The entire variable domain, with the rest obtained from reference TRBV11-1 and TRBJ1-1, is as follows: EAEVAQSPRYKITEKSQAVAFWCDPISGHATLYWYRQILGQGPELLVQFQDESVVDDSQLPKDRFSAERLKGVDSTLKIQPAELGDSAMYLCASSSRQGSAFFGQGTRLTVV.

V is TRBV7-9 and J is TRBJ1-1, with D possibly TRBD1 on 6 matching bases. This CDR3 contains 14 residues. Looked up from germline, CDR1 is SEHNR and CDR2 is FQNEAQ (reference sequence). The V end lost 1 base, the J end lost 3 bases, and 9 bases lay between the germline ends. The CDR3 loop reads CASSLGGRHTEAFF. The CDR3 region has the DNA TGTGCCAGCAGCTTAGGGGGGCGGCACACTGAAGCTTTCTTT. Looking up the rest from reference TRBV7-9 and TRBJ1-1 gives the full variable domain: DTGVSQNPRHKITKRGQNVTFRCDPISEHNRLYWYRQTLGQGPEFLTYFQNEAQLEKSRLLSDRFSAERPKGSFSTLEIQRTEQGDSAMYLCASSLGGRHTEAFFGQGTRLTVV.

The chain links TRBV28 to TRBJ2-7, with 8 bases aligning to TRBD2. In germline, CDR1 is MDHEN, CDR2 SYDVKM. V trimming: 2 bases; J trimming: 0 bases; junction bases outside the gene matches: 6. The CDR3 sequence is 16 residues long. CDR3: CASSLSGSGGSYEQYF. Here the CDR3 DNA reads TGTGCCAGCAGTTTAAGCGGGAGCGGGGGCTCCTACGAGCAGTACTTC.

The CDR3 bases are TGTGCCAGCAGCTTACGGCAGGGAGGGTCCTACGAGCAGTACTTC. It is translated as CASSLRQGGSYEQYF. The gene calls are TRBV7-9 and TRBJ2-7; 7 bases map to TRBD2. CDR3 length equals 15 residues. The germline V gene has CDR1 SEHNR and CDR2 FQNEAQ (reference sequence). Unmatched junction bases numbered 5, after V lost 2 bases and J lost 1 base.

The chain carries TRBV5-1 and TRBJ2-7; D may be TRBD1 (6 bases). The CDR3 runs to 14 residues. Trimming pared 4 bases from V and 2 bases from J, leaving 13 bases between. CDR1 is SGHRS and CDR2 is YFSETQ in the germline V gene. The CDR3 DNA reads TGCGCCAGCAGCCTGGCAGGGGAGACCTACGAGCAGTACTTC. Its translation: CASSLAGETYEQYF.

This clone was counted many times. The chain employs TRBV2 and TRBJ2-1; no firm D call. CDR3 length: 14 residues. The germline gives CDR1 SNHLY, CDR2 FYNNEI. Trimming took off 2 bases at V and 6 bases at J, with 11 bases between the two ends. The CDR3 nucleotides read TGTGCCAGCAGTGAACGGCAGGTAGGCAATGAGCAGTTCTTC. It is translated as CASSERQVGNEQFF.

V is TRBV20-1 and J is TRBJ2-5; D ambiguous. CDR1 and CDR2 (germline): DFQATT, SNEGSKA (reference sequence). V dropped 5 bases and J dropped 5 bases, with 9 bases sitting between them. The CDR3 length is 11 residues. CDR3 DNA: TGCAGTGCTTCAGGAAAGGAGACCCAGTACTTC. Amino acid sequence: CSASGKETQYF.

This clone was seen a handful of times. The J gene is TRBJ2-3, the V gene TRBV2, with D possibly TRBD1 on 6 matching bases. The ends were cut back, 5 bases at V and 1 base at J, with 13 bases in the middle. The CDR3 spans 15 residues. Looked up from germline, CDR1 is SNHLY and CDR2 is FYNNEI. In DNA, the CDR3 is TGTGCCAGCAGTAGGACAGACTTTCGCACAGATACGCAGTATTTT. Protein product: CASSRTDFRTDTQYF.

The chain carries TRBV5-1 and TRBJ2-2; 10 bases fit TRBD1. Germline CDR1 SGHRS, CDR2 YFSETQ. The CDR3 covers 15 residues. Unmatched junction bases numbered 5, after V lost 4 bases and J lost 5 bases. CDR3 nucleotide sequence: TGCGCCAGCAGCGTGGGACAGGGGATGACCGGGGAGCTGTTTTTT. Translated: CASSVGQGMTGELFF.

V usage is TRBV6-5 and J usage is TRBJ2-5, with D possibly TRBD2 on 6 matching bases. Deletions cut 5 bases from V and 1 base from J, with 11 bases between. Germline CDR1 reads MNHEY; CDR2 reads SVGAGI. The CDR3 consists of 14 residues. This CDR3 is CASSKRGSQETQYF. The CDR3 DNA reads TGTGCCAGCAGTAAACGGGGGTCCCAAGAGACCCAGTACTTC.

The CDR3 DNA sequence: TGTGCCAGCAGCAATCAGGCCTCTAGCAATCAGCCCCAGCATTTT. Its protein product is CASSNQASSNQPQHF. This rearrangement joins TRBV7-2 to TRBJ1-5; unclear D gene. This CDR3 has 15 amino acids. V dropped 5 bases and J dropped 0 bases, with 11 bases sitting between them. Looked up from germline, CDR1 is SGHTA and CDR2 is FQGNSA.

There are a few counts of this clone. The CDR3 coding sequence is TGCGCCAGCAGCCCAGGGGCAGGGGATTACTACGAGCAGTACTTC. Its translation: CASSPGAGDYYEQYF. The genes are TRBV5-1 and TRBJ2-7; D might be TRBD1 (6 bases). The V and J ends lost 4 bases and 3 bases respectively, with 17 bases between them. CDR3 length equals 15 residues. The germline CDR1 and CDR2 sequences are SGHRS and YFSETQ.

V usage is TRBV7-3 and J usage is TRBJ2-1, with D possibly being TRBD1 (5 bases). Deletions cut 2 bases from V and 8 bases from J, with 13 bases between. This CDR3 has 14 amino acids. Germline lookup yields CDR1 SGHTA and CDR2 FQGTGA. CDR3 amino acids: CASSLGSRGYEQFF. CDR3 coding DNA: TGTGCCAGCAGCTTAGGTAGTAGGGGATATGAGCAGTTCTTC.

This chain connects TRBV7-3 to TRBJ1-2; 9 bases agree with TRBD1. Per germline, CDR1 SGHTA and CDR2 FQGTGA. The CDR3 loop spans 15 amino acids. With 2 bases clipped from V and 6 bases from J, the junction kept 7 bases outside the gene matches. The CDR3 region has the DNA TGTGCCAGCAGCTTACCGGGACAGGGAACGAATGGCTACACCTTC. This codes for CASSLPGQGTNGYTF.

To note about this clone: Sequence at one end of the junction differs from germline and may be a read error. The CDR3 bases are TGTGCTAGCAGCTTAGGCCTAGCGGGGACCACAGATACGCAGTATTTT. Its translation is CASSLGLAGTTDTQYF. This sequence joins TRBV7-7 and TRBJ2-3, with 9 bases aligning to TRBD2. Per germline, CDR1 SSHAT and CDR2 FNYEAQ (reference sequence). The CDR3 consists of 16 residues.

This chain links TRBV7-2 with TRBJ1-2; 8 bases are a match to TRBD1. After removal of 1 base from V and 4 bases from J, the junction contained 5 bases not matched to a gene. The CDR3 length is 15 residues. The germline V gene has CDR1 SGHTA and CDR2 FQGNSA. CDR3: CASSLGSGGLYGYTF. In DNA, the CDR3 is TGTGCCAGCAGCTTAGGGTCAGGGGGCCTCTATGGCTACACCTTC.

This clone was observed a handful of times. Here the CDR3 reads CASSWASGYNEQFF. CDR3 nucleotides: TGTGCCAGCAGCTGGGCTAGCGGATACAATGAGCAGTTCTTC. The chain carries TRBV11-3 and TRBJ2-1; 7 nucleotides match TRBD2. CDR3 size: 14 residues. The germline CDR1 and CDR2 sequences are SGHNT and YENEEA. V lost 4 bases and J lost 4; bases outside the gene matches: 4.

This chain links TRBV9 with TRBJ1-2; 9 bases line up with TRBD1. The CDR3 totals 13 residues. Germline V gives CDR1 SGDLS, CDR2 YYNGEE. V trimming: 3 bases; J trimming: 5 bases; junction bases outside the gene matches: 2. The CDR3 loop is CASSDGQGYGYTF. The DNA for the CDR3 is TGTGCCAGCAGCGATGGACAGGGGTATGGCTACACCTTC.